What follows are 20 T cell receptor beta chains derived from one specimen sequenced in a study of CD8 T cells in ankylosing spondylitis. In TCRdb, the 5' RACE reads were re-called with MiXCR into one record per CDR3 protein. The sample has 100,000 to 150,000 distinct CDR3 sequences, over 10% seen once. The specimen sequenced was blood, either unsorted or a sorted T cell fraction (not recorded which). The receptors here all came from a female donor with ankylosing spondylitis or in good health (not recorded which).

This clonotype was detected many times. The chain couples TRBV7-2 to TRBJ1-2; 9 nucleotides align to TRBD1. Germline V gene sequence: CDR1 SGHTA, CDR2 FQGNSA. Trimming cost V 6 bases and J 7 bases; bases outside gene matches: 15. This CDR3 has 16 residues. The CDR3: CASRSGPGTGGGGYTF. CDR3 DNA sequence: TGTGCCAGCAGGTCCGGACCCGGAACAGGGGGCGGTGGCTACACCTTC.

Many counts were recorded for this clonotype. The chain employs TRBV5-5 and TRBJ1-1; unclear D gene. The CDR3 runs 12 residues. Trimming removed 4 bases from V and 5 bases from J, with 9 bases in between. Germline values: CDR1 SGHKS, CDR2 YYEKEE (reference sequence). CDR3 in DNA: TGTGCCAGCAGCCTGGAAGAGACTGAAGCTTTCTTT. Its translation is CASSLEETEAFF.

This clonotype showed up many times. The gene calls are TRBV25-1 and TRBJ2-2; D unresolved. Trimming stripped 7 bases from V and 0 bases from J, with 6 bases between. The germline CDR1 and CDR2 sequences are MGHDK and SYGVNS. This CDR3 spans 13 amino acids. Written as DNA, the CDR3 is TGTGCCAGCAAGCGCCCGAACACCGGGGAGCTGTTTTTT. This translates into CASKRPNTGELFF.

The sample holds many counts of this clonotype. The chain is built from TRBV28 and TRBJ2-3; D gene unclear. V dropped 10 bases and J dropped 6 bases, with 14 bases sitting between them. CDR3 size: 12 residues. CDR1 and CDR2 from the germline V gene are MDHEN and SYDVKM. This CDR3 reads CATGPQWDTQYF. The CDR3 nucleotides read TGTGCCACCGGTCCCCAGTGGGATACGCAGTATTTT.

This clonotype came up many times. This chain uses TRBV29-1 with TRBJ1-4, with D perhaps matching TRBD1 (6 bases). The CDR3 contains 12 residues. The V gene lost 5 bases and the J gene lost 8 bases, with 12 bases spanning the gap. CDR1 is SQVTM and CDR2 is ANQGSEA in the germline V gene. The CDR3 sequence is CSVRGFGEKLFF. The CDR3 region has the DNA TGCAGCGTTAGGGGGTTCGGAGAAAAACTGTTTTTT.

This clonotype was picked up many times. CDR3 region: CASSPQGAGNTIYF. The CDR3 region has the DNA TGCGCCAGCAGCCCCCAGGGGGCTGGAAACACCATATATTTT. The chain joins TRBV5-1 to TRBJ1-3; the match to TRBD1 covers 7 bases. V lost 4 bases to trimming and J lost 2 bases; unmatched junction nucleotides: 3. CDR1 SGHRS and CDR2 YFSETQ come from the germline V gene. The CDR3 has 14 amino acids.

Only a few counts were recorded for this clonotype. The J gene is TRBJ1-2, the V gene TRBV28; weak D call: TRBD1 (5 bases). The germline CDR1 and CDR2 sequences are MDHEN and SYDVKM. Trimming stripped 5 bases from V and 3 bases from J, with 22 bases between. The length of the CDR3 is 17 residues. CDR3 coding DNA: TGTGCCAGCAGTCAAACAGGAATAACAAACTTTGACTATGGCTACACCTTC. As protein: CASSQTGITNFDYGYTF.

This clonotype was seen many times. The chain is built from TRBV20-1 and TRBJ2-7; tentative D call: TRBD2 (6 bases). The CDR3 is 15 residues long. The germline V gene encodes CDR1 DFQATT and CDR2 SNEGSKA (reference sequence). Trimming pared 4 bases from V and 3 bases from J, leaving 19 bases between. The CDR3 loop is CSAKEGTALDYEQYF. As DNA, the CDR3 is TGCAGTGCTAAGGAGGGGACGGCTTTAGACTACGAGCAGTACTTC.

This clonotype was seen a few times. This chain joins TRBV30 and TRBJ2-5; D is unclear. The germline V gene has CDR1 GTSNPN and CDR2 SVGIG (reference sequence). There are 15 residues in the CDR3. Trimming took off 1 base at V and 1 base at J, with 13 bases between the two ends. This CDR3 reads CAWSGGAHVQETQYF. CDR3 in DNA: TGTGCCTGGAGTGGAGGTGCGCACGTCCAAGAGACCCAGTACTTC.

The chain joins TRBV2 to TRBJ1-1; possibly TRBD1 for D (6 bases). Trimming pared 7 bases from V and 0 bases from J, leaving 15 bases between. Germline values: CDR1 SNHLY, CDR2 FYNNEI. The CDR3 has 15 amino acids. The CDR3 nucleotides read TGTGCCAGCAATCCGCTGGGGGCTATGAACACTGAAGCTTTCTTT. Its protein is CASNPLGAMNTEAFF. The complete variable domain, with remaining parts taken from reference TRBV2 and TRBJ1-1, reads EPEVTQTPSHQVTQMGQEVILRCVPISNHLYFYWYRQILGQKVEFLVSFYNNEISEKSEIFDDQFSVERPDGSNFTLKIRSTKLEDSAMYFCASNPLGAMNTEAFFGQGTRLTVV.

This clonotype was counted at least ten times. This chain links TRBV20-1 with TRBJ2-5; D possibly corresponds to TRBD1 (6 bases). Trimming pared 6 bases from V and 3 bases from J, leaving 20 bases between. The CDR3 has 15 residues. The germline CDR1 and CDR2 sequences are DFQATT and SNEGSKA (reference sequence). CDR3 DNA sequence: TGCAGTGCAGGGAAACGATTCAGGGGTGAAGAGACCCAGTACTTC. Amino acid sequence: CSAGKRFRGEETQYF.

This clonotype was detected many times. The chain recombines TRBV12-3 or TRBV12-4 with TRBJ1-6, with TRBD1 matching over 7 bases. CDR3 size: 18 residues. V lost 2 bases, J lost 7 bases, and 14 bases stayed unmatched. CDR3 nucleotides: TGTGCCAGCAGTTTACCTCCACCACACAGGGGAATAAATTCACCCCTCCACTTT. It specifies CASSLPPPHRGINSPLHF.

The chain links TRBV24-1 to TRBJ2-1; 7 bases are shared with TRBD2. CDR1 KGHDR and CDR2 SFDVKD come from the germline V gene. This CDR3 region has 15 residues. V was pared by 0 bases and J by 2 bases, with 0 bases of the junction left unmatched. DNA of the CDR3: TGTGCCACCAGTGATTTGACTAGCGCCTACAATGAGCAGTTCTTC. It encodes CATSDLTSAYNEQFF.

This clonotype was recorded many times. CDR3 sequence (DNA): TGTGCCAGCAGCGGACAGGTCGGAGCTAACTATGGCTACACCTTC. The encoded protein is CASSGQVGANYGYTF. The chain joins TRBV12-3 or TRBV12-4 to TRBJ1-2; 7 bases fit TRBD1. The trim removed 6 bases at V and 0 bases at J, leaving 7 bases unmatched. The CDR3 contains 15 residues.

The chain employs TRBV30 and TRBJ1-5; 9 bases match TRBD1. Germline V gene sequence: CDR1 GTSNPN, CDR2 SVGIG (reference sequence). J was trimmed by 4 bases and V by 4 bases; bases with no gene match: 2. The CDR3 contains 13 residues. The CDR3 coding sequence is TGTGCCTGGACCGGACAGGGGAATCAGCCCCAGCATTTT. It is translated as CAWTGQGNQPQHF.

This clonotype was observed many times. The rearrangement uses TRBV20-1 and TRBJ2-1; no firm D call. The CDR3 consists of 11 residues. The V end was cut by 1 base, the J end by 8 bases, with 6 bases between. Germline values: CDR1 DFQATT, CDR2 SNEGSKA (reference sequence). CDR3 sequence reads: CSARAGYEQFF. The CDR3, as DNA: TGCAGTGCTAGAGCCGGTTATGAGCAGTTCTTC.

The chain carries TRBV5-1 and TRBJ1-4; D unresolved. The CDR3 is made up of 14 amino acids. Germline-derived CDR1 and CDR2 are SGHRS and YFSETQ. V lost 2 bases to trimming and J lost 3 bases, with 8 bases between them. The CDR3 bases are TGCGCCAGCAGCTTTTCGGGGTCTAATGAAAAACTGTTTTTT. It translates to CASSFSGSNEKLFF.

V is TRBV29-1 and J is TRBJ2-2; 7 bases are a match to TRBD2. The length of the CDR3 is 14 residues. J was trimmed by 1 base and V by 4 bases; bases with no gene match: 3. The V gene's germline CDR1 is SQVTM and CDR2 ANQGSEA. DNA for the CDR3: TGCAGCGTTGTAACTAGCGAGAACACCGGGGAGCTGTTTTTT. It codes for CSVVTSENTGELFF.

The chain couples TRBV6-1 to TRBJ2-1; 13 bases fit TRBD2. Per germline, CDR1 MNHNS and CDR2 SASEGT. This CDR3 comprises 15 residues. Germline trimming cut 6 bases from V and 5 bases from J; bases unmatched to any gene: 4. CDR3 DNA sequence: TGTGCCAGCAGCGCTGGGACTAGCGGGGACAATGAGCAGTTCTTC. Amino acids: CASSAGTSGDNEQFF.

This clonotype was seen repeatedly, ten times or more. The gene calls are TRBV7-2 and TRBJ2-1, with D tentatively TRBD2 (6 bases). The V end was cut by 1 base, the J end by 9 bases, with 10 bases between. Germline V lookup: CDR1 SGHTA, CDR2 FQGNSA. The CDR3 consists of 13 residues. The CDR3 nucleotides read TGTGCCAGCAGCTTAGAAAGGGGAGGTGAGCAGTTCTTC. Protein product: CASSLERGGEQFF. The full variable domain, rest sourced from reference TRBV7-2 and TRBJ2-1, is GAGVSQSPSNKVTEKGKDVELRCDPISGHTALYWYRQSLGQGLEFLIYFQGNSAPDKSGLPSDRFSAERTGGSVSTLTIQRTQQEDSAVYLCASSLERGGEQFFGPGTRLTVL.